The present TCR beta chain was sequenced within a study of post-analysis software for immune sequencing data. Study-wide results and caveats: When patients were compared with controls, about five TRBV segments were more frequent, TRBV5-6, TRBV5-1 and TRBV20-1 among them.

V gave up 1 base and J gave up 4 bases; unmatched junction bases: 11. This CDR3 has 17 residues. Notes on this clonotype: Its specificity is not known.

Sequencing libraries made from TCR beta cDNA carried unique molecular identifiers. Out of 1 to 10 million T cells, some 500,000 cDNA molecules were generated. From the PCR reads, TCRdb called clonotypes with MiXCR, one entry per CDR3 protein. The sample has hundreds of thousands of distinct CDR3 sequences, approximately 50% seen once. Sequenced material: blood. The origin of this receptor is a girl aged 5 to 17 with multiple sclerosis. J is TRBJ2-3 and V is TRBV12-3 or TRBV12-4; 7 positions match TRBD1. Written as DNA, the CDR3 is TGTGCCAGCAGTTTAGGCCGGGGACAGCCGAGCGCAGATACGCAGTATTTT. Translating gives CASSLGRGQPSADTQYF.